The rows below give T cell receptor beta chains drawn from one sample of a study of T-cell reconstitution after alpha-beta-depleted transplantation in children. TCRdb reprocessed the PCR reads with MiXCR, giving one entry per CDR3 protein. The data hold a few hundred thousand distinct CDR3 sequences, with roughly 10% observed a single time. Sample: PBMCs from the stem cell graft donor, taken from the stem cell graft. The receptors here all came from a human donor who donated a stem cell graft to a child with acute myeloid leukemia. Both conserved end residues are part of each CDR3. D genes are given only for firm matches. Where a row states a size, it is once, few, many or the class of an expanded clone; other rows omit it.

abundance	d_gene	v_gene	j_gene	len	CDR3aa	CDR3nt
.	TRBD1	TRBV19	TRBJ2-2	14	CASMGENRGKELFF	TGTGCCAGTATGGGGGAAAACAGGGGGAAGGAGCTGTTTTTT
many	.	TRBV10-2	TRBJ2-2	14	CASRETGNTGELFF	TGCGCCAGCAGGGAGACAGGGAACACCGGGGAGCTGTTTTTT
few	.	TRBV3-1	TRBJ2-4	15	CASSPLSLAKNIQYF	TGTGCCAGCAGCCCATTATCCCTAGCCAAAAACATTCAGTACTTC
.	.	TRBV5-1	TRBJ2-1	15	CASSPTGGPYNEQFF	TGCGCCAGCAGCCCGACTGGCGGCCCCTACAATGAGCAGTTCTTC
few	TRBD2	TRBV9	TRBJ2-2	17	CASSGWGGEPNTGELFF	TGTGCCAGCAGCGGGTGGGGGGGGGAACCGAACACCGGGGAGCTTTTTTTT
few	.	TRBV6-2/TRBV6-3	TRBJ2-4	15	CASSDPGLAKNIQYF	TGTGCCAGCAGTGACCCCGGGCTAGCCAAAAACATTCAGTACTTC
few	.	TRBV12-3/TRBV12-4	TRBJ2-2	14	CASSPDVLTGELFF	TGTGCCAGCAGTCCCGACGTACTCACCGGGGAGCTGTTTTTT
many	.	TRBV6-1	TRBJ2-1	14	CASRRLEGVNEQFF	TGTGCCAGCAGACGACTAGAGGGAGTCAATGAGCAGTTCTTC
many	TRBD2	TRBV3-1	TRBJ2-1	12	CASSQLAGDWFF	TGTGCCAGCAGCCAACTAGCGGGAGACTGGTTCTTC
.	.	TRBV6-1	TRBJ1-2	14	CASKQPRTNYGYTF	TGTGCCAGCAAGCAGCCTCGGACTAACTATGGCTACACCTTC
.	.	TRBV12-3/TRBV12-4	TRBJ2-2	13	CASSPETLGELFF	TGTGCCAGCAGCCCCGAAACACTCGGGGAGCTGTTTTTT
few	.	TRBV7-9	TRBJ2-3	16	CASSSTGGGRTDTQYF	TGTGCCAGCAGCTCGACGGGCGGGGGCCGCACAGATACGCAGTATTTT
few	TRBD2	TRBV20-1	TRBJ2-5	15	CSARDGSGPQETQYF	TGCAGTGCTAGAGATGGTAGCGGGCCCCAAGAGACCCAGTACTTC
.	TRBD2	TRBV5-6	TRBJ2-1	14	CASSPSPRAGGLFF	TGTGCCAGCAGCCCTAGCCCTCGGGCGGGGGGGCTATTCTTC
few	TRBD2	TRBV7-8	TRBJ2-5	17	CASSPRMTSGRRKTQYF	TGTGCCAGCAGCCCCCGAATGACTAGCGGGAGGCGGAAGACCCAGTACTTC
many	TRBD1	TRBV7-6	TRBJ1-4	14	CASSLGQGGEKLFF	TGTGCCAGCAGCCTTGGACAGGGTGGGGAAAAACTGTTTTTT
many	.	TRBV12-3/TRBV12-4	TRBJ1-1	13	CATTRQLNTEAFF	TGTGCCACCACTAGACAGTTGAACACTGAAGCTTTCTTT
.	TRBD2	TRBV27	TRBJ2-5	14	CASRPLAGEETQYF	TGTGCCAGCAGGCCACTAGCGGGGGAAGAGACCCAGTACTTC
many	.	TRBV9	TRBJ2-1	12	CASSARQGEQFF	TGTGCCAGCAGCGCCAGACAAGGCGAGCAGTTCTTC
.	.	TRBV6-2/TRBV6-3	TRBJ1-2	14	CASTDSALNYGYTF	TGTGCCAGCACCGACAGCGCCCTGAACTATGGCTACACCTTC
many	.	TRBV12-3/TRBV12-4	TRBJ1-1	13	CASSFTSGGEAFF	TGTGCCAGCAGTTTTACGTCCGGCGGTGAAGCTTTCTTT
few	.	TRBV27	TRBJ1-1	15	CASSLGADKNTEAFF	TGTGCCAGCAGTCTGGGGGCAGACAAGAACACTGAAGCTTTCTTT
few	.	TRBV12-3/TRBV12-4	TRBJ2-5	16	CASSPPGWRLAETQYF	TGTGCCAGCAGCCCTCCAGGGTGGAGGTTGGCAGAGACCCAGTACTTC
.	TRBD2	TRBV7-3	TRBJ2-3	16	CASSLTLAGGSDTQYF	TGTGCCAGCAGCTTAACCCTAGCGGGAGGTTCAGATACGCAGTATTTT
many	TRBD1	TRBV5-1	TRBJ1-3	16	CASSLDGDRGLNTIYF	TGCGCCAGCAGCTTGGACGGGGACAGGGGGCTAAACACCATATATTTT
few	.	TRBV3-1	TRBJ1-4	16	CASSQAPRTYNEKLFF	TGTGCCAGCAGCCAAGCCCCTCGGACCTACAATGAAAAACTGTTTTTT
.	.	TRBV4-1	TRBJ2-3	15	CASSQDGPPRDTQYF	TGCGCCAGCAGCCAAGACGGGCCGCCAAGGGATACGCAGTATTTT
few	.	TRBV20-1	TRBJ2-1	12	CSVQRENNEQFF	TGCAGTGTACAGAGGGAGAATAATGAGCAGTTCTTC
many	.	TRBV27	TRBJ2-1	12	CASSPTRNEQFF	TGTGCCAGCAGTCCCACCCGGAATGAGCAGTTCTTC
.	.	TRBV6-2/TRBV6-3	TRBJ1-5	18	CASSRGALPTALNQPQHF	TGTGCCAGCAGTCGCGGGGCCCTCCCGACAGCCTTAAATCAGCCCCAGCATTTT
.	.	TRBV6-1	TRBJ2-3	16	CASSPDDAPGTDTQYF	TGTGCCAGCAGTCCGGACGACGCCCCCGGCACAGATACGCAGTATTTT
many	.	TRBV7-9	TRBJ1-1	12	CASSLVAEEAFF	TGTGCCAGCAGCTTAGTGGCGGAAGAAGCTTTCTTT
.	TRBD1	TRBV6-1	TRBJ1-1	15	CASMTYGQGGTEAFF	TGTGCCAGCATGACTTATGGACAGGGCGGCACTGAAGCTTTCTTT
.	.	TRBV27	TRBJ1-5	13	CASSHGEGQPQHF	TGTGCCAGCTCCCACGGGGAAGGCCAGCCCCAGCATTTT
.	TRBD2	TRBV25-1	TRBJ2-7	13	CASSLAGAYEQYF	TGTGCCAGCAGTCTGGCGGGAGCCTACGAGCAGTACTTC
.	TRBD2	TRBV19	TRBJ2-1	17	CASRPFSGGSSYNEQFF	TGTGCCAGTAGACCCTTTAGCGGGGGGAGCTCCTACAATGAGCAGTTCTTC
few	.	TRBV15	TRBJ2-1	15	CATSRERTDYNEQFF	TGTGCCACCAGCAGAGAAAGGACGGATTACAATGAGCAGTTCTTC